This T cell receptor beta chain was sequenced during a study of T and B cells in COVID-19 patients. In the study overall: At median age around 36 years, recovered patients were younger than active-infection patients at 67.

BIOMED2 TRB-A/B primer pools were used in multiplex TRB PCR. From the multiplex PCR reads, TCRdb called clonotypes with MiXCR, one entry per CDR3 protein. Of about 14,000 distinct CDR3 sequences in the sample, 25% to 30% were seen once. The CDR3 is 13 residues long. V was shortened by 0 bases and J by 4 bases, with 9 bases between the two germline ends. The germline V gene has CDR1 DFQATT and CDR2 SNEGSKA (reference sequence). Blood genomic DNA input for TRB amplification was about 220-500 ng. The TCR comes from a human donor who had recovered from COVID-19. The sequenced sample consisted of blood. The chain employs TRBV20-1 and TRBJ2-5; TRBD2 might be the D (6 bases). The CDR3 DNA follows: TGCAGTGCTAGAGATCTGGGGGGAGAGACCCAGTACTTC. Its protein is CSARDLGGETQYF.